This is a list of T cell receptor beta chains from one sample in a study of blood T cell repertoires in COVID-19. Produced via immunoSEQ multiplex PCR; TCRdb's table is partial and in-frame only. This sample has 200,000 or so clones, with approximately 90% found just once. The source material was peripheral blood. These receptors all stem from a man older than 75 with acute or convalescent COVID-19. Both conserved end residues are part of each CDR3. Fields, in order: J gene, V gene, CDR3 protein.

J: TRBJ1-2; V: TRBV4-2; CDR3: CASSREQTIDYGYTF
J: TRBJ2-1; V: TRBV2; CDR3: CASSRTLGGQFF
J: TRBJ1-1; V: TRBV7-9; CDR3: CASSLGQGFWTEAFF
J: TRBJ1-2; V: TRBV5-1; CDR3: CASSSIQGNYGYTF
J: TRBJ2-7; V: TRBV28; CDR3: CASSSDRGNDEQYF
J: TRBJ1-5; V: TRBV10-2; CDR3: CASTEARSNQPQHF
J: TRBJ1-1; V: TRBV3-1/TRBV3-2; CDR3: CASSQLRRGQRNTEAFF
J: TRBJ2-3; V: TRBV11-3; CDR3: CASSLRSTDTQYF
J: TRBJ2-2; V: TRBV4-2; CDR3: CASSQDVGGKGGELFF
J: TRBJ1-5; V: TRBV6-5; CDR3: CASSLTGLQPQHF
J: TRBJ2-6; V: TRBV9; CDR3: CASSPRDRGSGANVLTF
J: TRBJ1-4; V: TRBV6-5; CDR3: CASSPYGRTNEKLFF
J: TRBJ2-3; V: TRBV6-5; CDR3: CASSPWTSGTDTQYF
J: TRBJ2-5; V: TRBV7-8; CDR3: CASSLGLAGSETQYF
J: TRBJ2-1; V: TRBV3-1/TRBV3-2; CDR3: CASSQGSVAYPNEQFF
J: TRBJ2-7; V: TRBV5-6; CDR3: CASSLVETHEQYF
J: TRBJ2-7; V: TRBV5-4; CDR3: CASSWGQGYEQYF
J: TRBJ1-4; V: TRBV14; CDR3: CASRGQGNEKLFF
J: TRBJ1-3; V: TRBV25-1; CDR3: CASSERGTGSSGNTIYF
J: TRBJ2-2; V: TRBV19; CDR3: CASSPPGTGFVGELFF
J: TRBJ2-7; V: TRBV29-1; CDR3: CSVVVRTGNYEQYF
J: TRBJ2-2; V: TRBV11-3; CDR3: CASSLPGYGELFF
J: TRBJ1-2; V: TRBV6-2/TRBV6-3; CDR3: CASSYQGAGSMGGYTF
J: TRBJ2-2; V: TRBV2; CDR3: CASGLGQLTGELFF
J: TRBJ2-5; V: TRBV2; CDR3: CASRVRGIQETQYF
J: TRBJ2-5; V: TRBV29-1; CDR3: CSVGGTGGWRETQYF
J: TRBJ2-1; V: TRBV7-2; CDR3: CASSLGGTGGVEQFF
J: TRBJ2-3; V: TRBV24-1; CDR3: CATSDFGQGASADTQYF
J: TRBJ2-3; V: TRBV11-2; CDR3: CASSPQIADTQYF